The TCR beta chain described here comes from a study of regulatory T cells in long-lasting Graves disease. The CDR3 has 19 residues. With V trimmed by 0 bases and J by 2 bases, 16 bases remained unmatched. CDR1 and CDR2 (germline): SGHDT, YYEEEE. Points from the study as a whole: Accuracy could have been hurt by small sample size.

The sample's time point: persistent/refractory GD, antithyroid drugs over 5 years with positive TRAb. Making the TCR library involved RNA that had been extracted from PBMCs. A few counts support this clonotype. Its target is not known. Arm-PCR of CDR3 regions with iRepertoire HTBI primers generated TCR beta libraries. One entry per CDR3 protein, called by TCRdb with MiXCR from the multiplex PCR reads. Counted here are about 470,000 distinct CDR3 sequences, approximately 21% occurring once; the ten biggest clones make up roughly 6.9%. Sequencing was performed on peripheral blood mononuclear cells (PBMCs), taken when the disease was refractory, from a patient treated with antithyroid drugs. This clonotype was obtained from a female donor with Graves disease. This rearrangement joins TRBV5-6 to TRBJ1-2; TRBD1 aligns across 7 bases. For the CDR3, the DNA is TGTGCCAGCAGCTTGGCCGGGGCAGGGGGTTTTGCTTCAAACTATGGCTACACCTTC. This translates into CASSLAGAGGFASNYGYTF.